The 26 T cell receptor beta chains given below trace back to one sample, sequenced in a study of cytomegalovirus exposure and HLA in healthy donors. It was with 60 Vbeta and 13 Jbeta primers that the PCR ran. Clones were read by immunoSEQ multiplex PCR, and TCRdb kept only the in-frame ones, dropping some. The repertoire consists of more than 100,000 clones, with around four fifths occurring once and the leading ten covering more than 1.5%. Sequencing was carried out using PBMCs. These receptors came from a man in his forties in good health and CMV-seronegative.

This clone was counted a single time. The V gene is TRBV4-1, the J gene TRBJ1-2; perhaps TRBD1 as D (5 bases). Trimming removed 3 bases at V and 6 bases at J, with 14 bases between. The germline gives CDR1 MGHRA, CDR2 YSYEKL. The CDR3 covers 14 residues. The CDR3 nucleotides read TGCGCCAGCAGCCACAGCACGGACACGGATGGCTACACCTTC. Translating gives CASSHSTDTDGYTF.

The gene calls are TRBV25-1 and TRBJ1-5; D might be TRBD1 (6 bases). The V and J ends lost 2 bases and 0 bases respectively, with 8 bases between them. Germline CDR1 is MGHDK and CDR2 is SYGVNS. The CDR3 covers 15 residues. The CDR3 DNA reads TGTGCCAGCAGTGAAGGGACATTTAGCAATCAGCCCCAGCATTTT. This encodes CASSEGTFSNQPQHF.

J is TRBJ2-3 and V is TRBV15; 12 bases fit TRBD2. With 3 bases clipped from V and 6 bases from J, the junction kept 10 bases outside the gene matches. CDR1 and CDR2 from the germline V gene are LNHNV and YYDKDF (reference sequence). The CDR3 spans 17 residues. CDR3 amino acids: CATSRDPTSGGLDTQYF. The DNA for the CDR3 is TGTGCCACCAGCAGGGACCCCACTAGCGGGGGGCTCGATACGCAGTATTTT.

The chain joins TRBV5-6 to TRBJ2-7, with unresolved D. CDR3 length equals 13 residues. CDR1 and CDR2 from the germline V gene are SGHDT and YYEEEE. Between the trimmed V and J ends, which lost 2 bases and 1 base, there was a span of 7 bases. The CDR3 coding sequence is TGTGCCAGCAGCTTAAGCATGTCCTACGAGCAGTACTTC. Protein product: CASSLSMSYEQYF.

The chain has TRBV30 and TRBJ2-5, with 12 bases aligning to TRBD1. The germline V gene encodes CDR1 GTSNPN and CDR2 SVGIG (reference sequence). J was trimmed by 4 bases and V by 3 bases; bases with no gene match: 6. There are 15 residues in the CDR3. CDR3 loop: CAWSRDRGHGETQYF. The CDR3 bases are TGTGCCTGGAGCCGGGACAGGGGGCATGGAGAGACCCAGTACTTC.

The V and J genes are TRBV5-1 and TRBJ2-5; D is possibly TRBD1 (6 bases). CDR3 length: 14 amino acids. V lost 4 bases, J lost 1 base, and 11 bases lay in between. The germline V gene encodes CDR1 SGHRS and CDR2 YFSETQ. In DNA form, the CDR3 reads TGCGCCAGCAGCGTGGGCAGGGGCCAAGAGACCCAGTACTTC. This gives the protein CASSVGRGQETQYF.

This clone was seen once. V gene TRBV15 combines with J gene TRBJ2-1, with 7 nucleotides matching TRBD1. Germline CDR1 LNHNV, CDR2 YYDKDF (reference sequence). Losses at the gene ends were 8 bases for V and 13 bases for J; bases not matched to a gene: 8. The CDR3 sequence is 11 residues long. CDR3 in amino acids: CATVRGQNQFF. The CDR3 DNA is TGTGCCACCGTGAGGGGACAGAATCAGTTCTTC. Full variable domain (outside the CDR3, taken from reference TRBV15 and TRBJ2-1): DAMVIQNPRYQVTQFGKPVTLSCSQTLNHNVMYWYQQKSSQAPKLLFHYYDKDFNNEADTPDNFQSRRPNTSFCFLDIRSPGLGDTAMYLCATVRGQNQFFGPGTRLTVL.

J is TRBJ1-5 and V is TRBV5-6; unclear D gene. V was cut by 2 bases and J by 7 bases, with 13 bases left in between. This CDR3 spans 14 amino acids. Germline-derived CDR1 and CDR2 are SGHDT and YYEEEE. The CDR3 loop reads CASSFRGRGQPQHF. The CDR3 nucleotides are TGTGCCAGCAGCTTTAGAGGGCGCGGGCAGCCCCAGCATTTT.

The chain links TRBV28 to TRBJ1-2; 8 bases are shared with TRBD1. With 8 bases clipped from V and 4 bases from J, the junction kept 9 bases outside the gene matches. The CDR3 length is 14 residues. Germline loops: CDR1 MDHEN, CDR2 SYDVKM. CDR3 nucleotide sequence: TGTGCCAGCTCCTCACCGGGACAGGCCTATGGCTACACCTTC. Amino acid sequence: CASSSPGQAYGYTF.

This clone appeared a single time. The rearrangement joins TRBV18 to TRBJ2-1; D possibly corresponds to TRBD2 (5 bases). The CDR3 is 15 amino acids. Germline assignment: CDR1 KGHSH and CDR2 LQKENI. Trimming pared 3 bases from V and 1 base from J, leaving 10 bases between. Here the CDR3 reads CASSPRTLSYNEQFF. The DNA of the CDR3 is TGTGCCAGCTCACCTAGGACTCTTTCCTACAATGAGCAGTTCTTC.

The V call is TRBV4-3, the J call TRBJ1-1; no definite D call. CDR3 length: 15 amino acids. V gave up 0 bases and J gave up 0 bases, with 8 bases separating them. The germline V gene encodes CDR1 LGHNA and CDR2 YSLEER. CDR3 coding DNA: TGCGCCAGCAGCCAAGATGTGGGCCTGAACACTGAAGCTTTCTTT. Translated: CASSQDVGLNTEAFF.

The J gene is TRBJ2-7, the V gene TRBV10-3; D perhaps matches TRBD1 (6 bases). V lost 3 bases and J lost 5, with 11 bases in between. Per the germline V gene, CDR1 is ENHRY and CDR2 is SYGVKD. The CDR3 is made up of 13 amino acids. The CDR3 loop reads CAISDTGSDEQYF. The CDR3 DNA sequence: TGTGCCATCAGTGATACAGGGTCCGACGAGCAGTACTTC.

The rearrangement joins TRBV5-1 to TRBJ2-1, with D possibly matching TRBD2 (5 bases). The V end lost 5 bases, the J end lost 11 bases, and 11 bases lay between the germline ends. The CDR3 is made up of 11 amino acids. Germline V gene lookup returns CDR1 SGHRS and CDR2 YFSETQ. The chain's CDR3 is CASRDGGKQFF. For the CDR3, the DNA is TGCGCCAGCAGGGATGGAGGCAAGCAGTTCTTC.

The chain combines TRBV10-1 with TRBJ2-2; the D gene is possibly TRBD1 (5 bases). The CDR3 runs 14 residues. CDR1 is WNHNN and CDR2 is SYGVQD in the germline V gene (reference sequence). The V end was cut by 11 bases, the J end by 5 bases, with 18 bases between. The CDR3 nucleotides are TGCGCCGTCCCATCGGGCAGGGCTACCGGGGAGCTGTTTTTT. This translates into CAVPSGRATGELFF.

V usage is TRBV5-1 and J usage is TRBJ2-5; 7 bases match TRBD1. The CDR3 sequence is 15 residues long. Looked up from germline, CDR1 is SGHRS and CDR2 is YFSETQ. J was trimmed by 4 bases and V by 4 bases; bases with no gene match: 10. The CDR3 sequence is CASSRRTGERETQYF. Written as DNA, the CDR3 is TGCGCCAGCAGCAGACGCACAGGGGAGAGAGAGACCCAGTACTTC.

The chain is built from TRBV5-1 and TRBJ2-3; perhaps TRBD1 as D (5 bases). This CDR3 region has 14 residues. Per germline, CDR1 SGHRS and CDR2 YFSETQ. Trimming left V 4 bases short and J 2 bases short, with 11 bases between. DNA for the CDR3: TGCGCCAGCAGCCTGACAGTTTCCACAGATACGCAGTATTTT. Translation gives CASSLTVSTDTQYF.

This rearrangement joins TRBV9 to TRBJ1-2; 9 bases agree with TRBD1. This CDR3 is 15 amino acids long. The germline gives CDR1 SGDLS, CDR2 YYNGEE. Losses at the gene ends were 5 bases for V and 4 bases for J; bases not matched to a gene: 9. The CDR3 sequence is CASRPGTGTIYGYTF. The CDR3 region has the DNA TGTGCCAGCAGGCCCGGGACAGGGACAATCTATGGCTACACCTTC.

In its sample, this clone was seen a few times. The chain uses TRBV5-6 and TRBJ2-6, with D perhaps TRBD1 (6 bases). Between the trimmed V and J ends, which lost 3 bases and 1 base, there was a span of 8 bases. The CDR3 spans 15 residues. The germline gives CDR1 SGHDT, CDR2 YYEEEE. CDR3 sequence reads: CASSSGESGANVLTF. In DNA form, the CDR3 reads TGTGCCAGCAGCTCAGGGGAATCTGGGGCCAACGTCCTGACTTTC. Variable domain in full (rest from reference TRBV5-6 and TRBJ2-6): DAGVTQSPTHLIKTRGQQVTLRCSPKSGHDTVSWYQQALGQGPQFIFQYYEEEERQRGNFPDRFSGHQFPNYSSELNVNALLLGDSALYLCASSSGESGANVLTFGAGSRLTVL.

The CDR3 region is CASSPLGGGYYNEQFF. The CDR3 bases are TGTGCCAGCAGCCCCCTCGGAGGGGGCTACTACAATGAGCAGTTCTTC. The chain combines TRBV11-2 with TRBJ2-1; a possible D gene is TRBD1 (7 bases). The ends were cut back, 5 bases at V and 3 bases at J, with 17 bases in the middle. CDR1 SGHAT and CDR2 FQNNGV come from the germline V gene. The CDR3 has 16 amino acids.

V is TRBV7-8 and J is TRBJ1-5; 7 bases line up with TRBD1. The V gene's germline CDR1 is SGHVS and CDR2 FQNEAQ. This CDR3 contains 15 residues. Trimming removed 1 base from V and 3 bases from J; junction bases left unmatched: 3. The CDR3 bases are TGTGCCAGCAGCTTAGGGGACAGTAACAATCAGCCCCAGCATTTT. As protein: CASSLGDSNNQPQHF.

This chain links TRBV2 with TRBJ1-3; D ambiguous. V was pared by 6 bases and J by 4 bases, with 16 bases between. The germline CDR1 and CDR2 sequences are SNHLY and FYNNEI. This CDR3 has 15 amino acids. The CDR3 region is CASSFLFSSGNTIYF. The CDR3 nucleotides are TGTGCCAGCAGCTTCCTATTTAGTTCAGGAAACACCATATATTTT.

V and J are TRBV9 and TRBJ2-3; unclear D gene. Germline loops: CDR1 SGDLS, CDR2 YYNGEE. The germline V and J ends were trimmed by 1 base and 2 bases, with 11 bases remaining between them. The CDR3 consists of 15 residues. CDR3 coding DNA: TGTGCCAGCAGCGTAAACTGGGCTCTCACAGATACGCAGTATTTT. Protein sequence: CASSVNWALTDTQYF. Variable domain in full (rest from reference TRBV9 and TRBJ2-3): DSGVTQTPKHLITATGQRVTLRCSPRSGDLSVYWYQQSLDQGLQFLIQYYNGEERAKGNILERFSAQQFPDLHSELNLSSLELGDSALYFCASSVNWALTDTQYFGPGTRLTVL.

This clone is deemed medium-sized (0.01 to 0.1%). The chain combines TRBV28 with TRBJ1-1; D uncertain. V was clipped by 5 bases and J by 1 base, with 20 bases between them. The CDR3 is made up of 17 amino acids. From germline, CDR1 is MDHEN and CDR2 SYDVKM. The CDR3 region has the DNA TGTGCCAGCAGTCCCTTCCAACTGACACCGCGGAACACTGAAGCTTTCTTT. Protein sequence: CASSPFQLTPRNTEAFF.

V usage is TRBV4-1 and J usage is TRBJ2-7; TRBD2 matches 15 bases. Trimming removed 3 bases from V and 2 bases from J; junction bases left unmatched: 2. The V gene's germline CDR1 is MGHRA and CDR2 YSYEKL. The CDR3 runs 16 residues. The CDR3 DNA is TGCGCCAGCAGCCAGCGGACTAGCGGGAGGGCCTACGAGCAGTACTTC. Translating gives CASSQRTSGRAYEQYF.

The chain employs TRBV5-6 and TRBJ2-3; D not resolved. Per germline, CDR1 SGHDT and CDR2 YYEEEE. Trimming pared 4 bases from V and 6 bases from J, leaving 9 bases between. This CDR3 contains 12 residues. The CDR3 reads CASSPSPDTQYF. DNA for the CDR3: TGTGCCAGCAGCCCTTCTCCCGATACGCAGTATTTT.

This chain's CDR3 is CASSQGWVRSGEQYF. DNA of the CDR3: TGCGCCAGCAGCCAAGGGTGGGTGCGGTCGGGAGAGCAGTACTTC. This chain uses TRBV4-1 with TRBJ2-7, with a weak D call TRBD2 (5 bases). Germline assignment: CDR1 MGHRA and CDR2 YSYEKL. The ends were cut back, 1 base at V and 7 bases at J, with 17 bases in the middle. The CDR3 has 15 amino acids.